These T cell receptor beta chains were read from a single sample in a study of T cells in Graves' hyperthyroidism and ophthalmopathy. From the multiplex PCR reads, TCRdb called clonotypes with MiXCR, one entry per CDR3 protein. The repertoire holds over 350,000 distinct CDR3 sequences, with more than 13% as singletons. The source material was blood. Every receptor here comes from a man aged 50 or older with Graves' ophthalmopathy. CDR3s include the opening cysteine and the closing phenylalanine or tryptophan. The D gene is left open where the match is weak. Where a row states a size, it is once, few, many or the class of an expanded clone; other rows omit it.

J gene: TRBJ1-1; D gene: NA; clone size: many; V gene: TRBV6-1; CDR3 DNA: TGTGCCAGCAGTGAATTGGACACTGAAGCTTTCTTT; CDR3 protein: CASSELDTEAFF
J gene: TRBJ2-7; D gene: NA; clone size: NA; V gene: TRBV5-1; CDR3 DNA: TGCGCCAGCAGCCCTTTTGAAGGCTACGAGCAGTACTTC; CDR3 protein: CASSPFEGYEQYF
J gene: TRBJ1-1; D gene: NA; clone size: many; V gene: TRBV2; CDR3 DNA: TGTGCCAGCAGTGTAGACCAGGGTGGGAACACTGAAGCTTTCTTT; CDR3 protein: CASSVDQGGNTEAFF
J gene: TRBJ1-1; D gene: NA; clone size: few; V gene: TRBV5-1; CDR3 DNA: TGCGCCAGCAGCTTGGAAGGGGCACCTGAAGCTTTCTTT; CDR3 protein: CASSLEGAPEAFF
J gene: TRBJ2-1; D gene: TRBD2; clone size: many; V gene: TRBV7-6; CDR3 DNA: TGTGCCAGCAGCCCGGGAGGCAGTTACACCTACAATGAGCAGTTCTTC; CDR3 protein: CASSPGGSYTYNEQFF
J gene: TRBJ2-7; D gene: NA; clone size: NA; V gene: TRBV7-3; CDR3 DNA: TGTGCCAGCAGCTTAACTGGTGGCGACGAGCAGTACTTC; CDR3 protein: CASSLTGGDEQYF
J gene: TRBJ1-6; D gene: NA; clone size: few; V gene: TRBV27; CDR3 DNA: TGTGCCAGCAGTTCCCCGTCTAATTCACCCCTCCACTTT; CDR3 protein: CASSSPSNSPLHF
J gene: TRBJ1-1; D gene: TRBD1; clone size: many; V gene: TRBV10-3; CDR3 DNA: TGTGCCATCAGGGGACAGGGAGGTGACACTGAAGCTTTCTTT; CDR3 protein: CAIRGQGGDTEAFF
J gene: TRBJ2-1; D gene: NA; clone size: many; V gene: TRBV11-2; CDR3 DNA: TGTGCCAGCAGCCGGAACTATGAGCAGTTCTTC; CDR3 protein: CASSRNYEQFF
J gene: TRBJ2-3; D gene: TRBD2; clone size: NA; V gene: TRBV24-1; CDR3 DNA: TGTGCCACCAGTGATGTCAAGCGGGAGGGAAGAGATACGCAGTATTTT; CDR3 protein: CATSDVKREGRDTQYF
J gene: TRBJ2-7; D gene: TRBD1; clone size: many; V gene: TRBV19; CDR3 DNA: TGTGCCAGTAGTATGGGACAGGTCTCGGGCTACGAGCAGTACTTC; CDR3 protein: CASSMGQVSGYEQYF
J gene: TRBJ2-3; D gene: NA; clone size: many; V gene: TRBV9; CDR3 DNA: TGTGCCAGCAGCGTAGGGGCTAGCGATAGCACAGATACGCAGTATTTT; CDR3 protein: CASSVGASDSTDTQYF
J gene: TRBJ1-4; D gene: NA; clone size: NA; V gene: TRBV2; CDR3 DNA: TGTGCCAGCGGTGGGGACTTGGGTGAAAAACTGTTTTTT; CDR3 protein: CASGGDLGEKLFF
J gene: TRBJ1-1; D gene: NA; clone size: few; V gene: TRBV5-1; CDR3 DNA: TGCGCCAGCAGAGATCCTGCCAACACTGAAGCTTTCTTT; CDR3 protein: CASRDPANTEAFF
J gene: TRBJ2-2; D gene: TRBD1; clone size: few; V gene: TRBV6-1; CDR3 DNA: TGTGCCAGCAGTGAACGTCCCTGGGACAGGGCGAACACCGGGGAGCTGTTTTTT; CDR3 protein: CASSERPWDRANTGELFF
J gene: TRBJ2-3; D gene: NA; clone size: NA; V gene: TRBV6-4; CDR3 DNA: TGTGCCAGCAGTGCCGCCCCGTCCGGCACAGATACGCAGTATTTT; CDR3 protein: CASSAAPSGTDTQYF
J gene: TRBJ2-7; D gene: TRBD1; clone size: many; V gene: TRBV20-1; CDR3 DNA: TGCAGTGCTAGGGGACAGGGGCTCGAGCAGTACTTC; CDR3 protein: CSARGQGLEQYF
J gene: TRBJ1-5; D gene: NA; clone size: many; V gene: TRBV4-1; CDR3 DNA: TGCGCCAGCAGCCAAGAACAGGGCGCGGGGAGCAATCAGCCCCAGCATTTT; CDR3 protein: CASSQEQGAGSNQPQHF
J gene: TRBJ1-5; D gene: NA; clone size: few; V gene: TRBV15; CDR3 DNA: TGTGCCACCAGCGGCCAGGATTTCAATCAGCCCCAGCATTTT; CDR3 protein: CATSGQDFNQPQHF
J gene: TRBJ1-2; D gene: TRBD1; clone size: NA; V gene: TRBV5-1; CDR3 DNA: TGCGCCAGCAGCGGGGGACCGGGACAGGTAGATGGCTACACCTTC; CDR3 protein: CASSGGPGQVDGYTF
J gene: TRBJ2-5; D gene: NA; clone size: many; V gene: TRBV3-1; CDR3 DNA: TGTGCCAGCAGCCAAGATCAGACGGTCAGGGTCCAGTACTTC; CDR3 protein: CASSQDQTVRVQYF
J gene: TRBJ2-3; D gene: TRBD2; clone size: many; V gene: TRBV20-1; CDR3 DNA: TGCAGTGCATCCCCCGGGACTAGGACAGATACGCAGTATTTT; CDR3 protein: CSASPGTRTDTQYF
J gene: TRBJ2-5; D gene: NA; clone size: many; V gene: TRBV3-1; CDR3 DNA: TGTGCCAGCAGCCAAGTTAAGCGGCAAGAGACCCAGTACTTC; CDR3 protein: CASSQVKRQETQYF
J gene: TRBJ1-2; D gene: NA; clone size: NA; V gene: TRBV19; CDR3 DNA: TGTGCCAGTAGTGTAAACTGGGGCGGTGGTGGCTACACCTTC; CDR3 protein: CASSVNWGGGGYTF
J gene: TRBJ1-2; D gene: TRBD1; clone size: NA; V gene: TRBV15; CDR3 DNA: TGTGCCACCAGCATACAGGGGGTGTCGAACTATGGCTACACCTTC; CDR3 protein: CATSIQGVSNYGYTF
J gene: TRBJ2-1; D gene: NA; clone size: many; V gene: TRBV12-5; CDR3 DNA: TGTGCTAGTGGTTTAGACAGGACCCACAATGAGCAGTTCTTC; CDR3 protein: CASGLDRTHNEQFF
J gene: TRBJ1-4; D gene: NA; clone size: many; V gene: TRBV29-1; CDR3 DNA: TGCAGCGCCGCTGTTCTTGGAAATGAAAAACTGTTTTTT; CDR3 protein: CSAAVLGNEKLFF
J gene: TRBJ2-1; D gene: NA; clone size: many; V gene: TRBV29-1; CDR3 DNA: TGCAGCGTTGGCGGTCTAGTTAATGAGCAGTTCTTC; CDR3 protein: CSVGGLVNEQFF
J gene: TRBJ2-7; D gene: NA; clone size: many; V gene: TRBV4-1; CDR3 DNA: TGCGCCAGCAGCCAGGATCGGACTACTACCTACGAGCAGTACTTC; CDR3 protein: CASSQDRTTTYEQYF
J gene: TRBJ2-1; D gene: TRBD1; clone size: NA; V gene: TRBV5-1; CDR3 DNA: TGCGCCAGCAGCTTTTCGGGACAGGGATCCTACAATGAGCAGTTCTTC; CDR3 protein: CASSFSGQGSYNEQFF
J gene: TRBJ2-3; D gene: TRBD2; clone size: many; V gene: TRBV20-1; CDR3 DNA: TGCAGTGCTAGAAAAACGGGGGGGTGGTCCGATACGCAGTATTTT; CDR3 protein: CSARKTGGWSDTQYF
J gene: TRBJ2-1; D gene: TRBD2; clone size: many; V gene: TRBV2; CDR3 DNA: TGTGCCAGCAGTGACGGGACTAGCGACCCCTACAATGAGCAGTTCTTC; CDR3 protein: CASSDGTSDPYNEQFF
J gene: TRBJ1-5; D gene: TRBD1; clone size: NA; V gene: TRBV18; CDR3 DNA: TGTGCCAGCTCACCACGGCGGACAGGAGATCAGCCCCAGCATTTT; CDR3 protein: CASSPRRTGDQPQHF
J gene: TRBJ1-4; D gene: NA; clone size: NA; V gene: TRBV7-9; CDR3 DNA: TGTGCCAGCAGCTTATGGGGCTCCGACCACATTCCACTGTTTTTT; CDR3 protein: CASSLWGSDHIPLFF
J gene: TRBJ2-2; D gene: TRBD2; clone size: few; V gene: TRBV12-3/TRBV12-4; CDR3 DNA: TGTGCCAGCAGAATAGCGGGAGTCGGCACCGGGGAGCTGTTTTTT; CDR3 protein: CASRIAGVGTGELFF
J gene: TRBJ1-5; D gene: NA; clone size: few; V gene: TRBV20-1; CDR3 DNA: TGCAGTGCTAGAGTCGGGATGTTAAATCAGCCCCAGCATTTT; CDR3 protein: CSARVGMLNQPQHF
J gene: TRBJ2-4; D gene: NA; clone size: many; V gene: TRBV11-3; CDR3 DNA: TGTGCCAGCAGCTTAGATCTTGGGGGGAGAGATATCATTCAGTACTTC; CDR3 protein: CASSLDLGGRDIIQYF
J gene: TRBJ2-2; D gene: TRBD1; clone size: NA; V gene: TRBV6-1; CDR3 DNA: TGTGCCAGCAGGCTAGACAGGGGGGTTCCCGGGGAGCTGTTTTTT; CDR3 protein: CASRLDRGVPGELFF
J gene: TRBJ1-3; D gene: NA; clone size: many; V gene: TRBV3-1; CDR3 DNA: TGTGCCAGCAGCCAAGAAGTACTGCCCCCCAACACCATATATTTT; CDR3 protein: CASSQEVLPPNTIYF
J gene: TRBJ1-2; D gene: NA; clone size: NA; V gene: TRBV2; CDR3 DNA: TGTGCCAGCACCCCCTCGGCATCTAACTATGGCTACACCTTC; CDR3 protein: CASTPSASNYGYTF
J gene: TRBJ2-7; D gene: NA; clone size: NA; V gene: TRBV5-8; CDR3 DNA: TGTGCCAGCACCCAAATTCCCCCCCCTATGGCCCCCGAGCAGTACTTC; CDR3 protein: CASTQIPPPMAPEQYF
J gene: TRBJ2-7; D gene: TRBD2; clone size: many; V gene: TRBV20-1; CDR3 DNA: TGCAGTGCAGTCGGCTCTAGCGGCTACGAGCAGTACTTC; CDR3 protein: CSAVGSSGYEQYF
J gene: TRBJ2-5; D gene: TRBD2; clone size: many; V gene: TRBV20-1; CDR3 DNA: TGCAGTGCTAGACGGGGGGGCGAAGAGACCCAGTACTTC; CDR3 protein: CSARRGGEETQYF
J gene: TRBJ2-1; D gene: TRBD2; clone size: many; V gene: TRBV11-3; CDR3 DNA: TGTGCCAGCAGCTCAAGGACTAGCGGGCGCCTCAGTGATGAGCAGTTCTTC; CDR3 protein: CASSSRTSGRLSDEQFF
J gene: TRBJ2-1; D gene: TRBD2; clone size: many; V gene: TRBV28; CDR3 DNA: TGTGCCTATTCGGGCGGGGGTGAGCAGTTCTTC; CDR3 protein: CAYSGGGEQFF
J gene: TRBJ1-1; D gene: NA; clone size: many; V gene: TRBV2; CDR3 DNA: TGTGCCAGCAGGCCGACGGAAGTTGGCACTGAAGCTTTCTTT; CDR3 protein: CASRPTEVGTEAFF
J gene: TRBJ2-3; D gene: NA; clone size: NA; V gene: TRBV10-1; CDR3 DNA: TGCGCCAGCAGTGCGATCGGCACAGATACGCAGTATTTT; CDR3 protein: CASSAIGTDTQYF
J gene: TRBJ1-2; D gene: TRBD1; clone size: few; V gene: TRBV6-2/TRBV6-3; CDR3 DNA: TGTGCCAGCAGTCCAAGGACAGGGGGCGACTATGGCTACACCTTC; CDR3 protein: CASSPRTGGDYGYTF
J gene: TRBJ2-3; D gene: TRBD1; clone size: few; V gene: TRBV9; CDR3 DNA: TGTGCCAGCAGCGTAGGGGGAGGACAGGGAACAGATACGCAGTATTTT; CDR3 protein: CASSVGGGQGTDTQYF
J gene: TRBJ2-5; D gene: NA; clone size: many; V gene: TRBV9; CDR3 DNA: TGTGCCAGCAGCGTACTTTCTCGGGCGGGACAGCGGGAATTTCAGTACTTC; CDR3 protein: CASSVLSRAGQREFQYF
J gene: TRBJ1-4; D gene: NA; clone size: few; V gene: TRBV5-8; CDR3 DNA: TGTGCCAGCAGCCCTACCCGGGGGGCAACTAATGAAAAACTGTTTTTT; CDR3 protein: CASSPTRGATNEKLFF
J gene: TRBJ2-7; D gene: TRBD2; clone size: few; V gene: TRBV5-4; CDR3 DNA: TGTGCCAGCAGCCGTACCGGGACTAGCGTCTCCTACGAGCAGTACTTC; CDR3 protein: CASSRTGTSVSYEQYF
J gene: TRBJ2-3; D gene: TRBD2; clone size: many; V gene: TRBV12-3/TRBV12-4; CDR3 DNA: TGTGCCAGCAGAGGACTAGCGGAGAACACAGATACGCAGTATTTT; CDR3 protein: CASRGLAENTDTQYF